These 29 T cell receptor beta chains share one sample of origin, sequenced in a study of T-cell memory formation after mild COVID-19. TCRdb passed the 5' RACE reads through MiXCR, listing each CDR3 protein once. The repertoire holds under 250,000 distinct CDR3 sequences, roughly 14% seen once, with under 2.5% in the top ten. Input material: PBMCs or a T cell subset sorted from them (not recorded which). Receptors originate from an adult woman who had mild COVID-19 (a few samples of this study predate the infection). Cell type and time point are not known.

This clonotype was observed a handful of times. The V call is TRBV4-1, the J call TRBJ1-1; D gene unclear. Trimming removed 1 base at V and 6 bases at J, with 12 bases between. CDR3 size: 14 residues. The germline gives CDR1 MGHRA, CDR2 YSYEKL. The CDR3 loop reads CASSQGETMPEAFF. DNA for the CDR3: TGCGCCAGCAGCCAAGGAGAGACGATGCCTGAAGCTTTCTTT.

This clonotype was seen more than once but under ten times. The chain has TRBV11-1 and TRBJ2-1, with TRBD2 identical over 8 bases. Germline assignment: CDR1 SGHAT and CDR2 FQDESV (reference sequence). This CDR3 contains 16 residues. V trimming: 5 bases; J trimming: 2 bases; junction bases outside the gene matches: 8. In nucleotides, the CDR3 is TGTGCCAGCAGCCCTGCTGCCGGGAGGGCCTACAATGAGCAGTTCTTC. Its protein is CASSPAAGRAYNEQFF.

This chain links TRBV2 with TRBJ2-3; D is unresolved. Between the trimmed V and J ends, which lost 6 bases and 5 bases, there was a span of 12 bases. The CDR3 length is 13 residues. Germline CDR1 is SNHLY and CDR2 is FYNNEI. As DNA, the CDR3 is TGTGCCAGCAGGTTCAGTGTGGGAGATACGCAGTATTTT. Residues: CASRFSVGDTQYF.

This clonotype has more than one count but fewer than ten. This chain uses TRBV11-2 with TRBJ2-1, with 12 bases matching TRBD2. The CDR3 runs to 16 residues. The V segment lost 0 bases and the J segment 6 bases; nucleotides outside the gene matches: 3. In germline, CDR1 is SGHAT, CDR2 FQNNGV. CDR3 loop: CASSLDLAGGPNEQFF. CDR3 coding DNA: TGTGCCAGCAGCTTAGATCTAGCGGGGGGGCCCAATGAGCAGTTCTTC.

This clonotype was counted at least ten times. The rearrangement links TRBV4-2 to TRBJ2-7; D may be TRBD2 (5 bases). Germline CDR1 LGHNA, CDR2 YNFKEQ. V was clipped by 2 bases and J by 3 bases, with 11 bases between them. The CDR3 is 14 amino acids. CDR3 sequence reads: CASSQSHGDYEQYF. The CDR3 nucleotides are TGTGCCAGCAGCCAAAGTCACGGGGACTACGAGCAGTACTTC.

The chain recombines TRBV19 with TRBJ1-5; D might be TRBD1 (6 bases). The CDR3 is 12 residues long. CDR1 LNHDA and CDR2 SQIVND come from the germline V gene (reference sequence). V lost 9 bases to trimming and J lost 7 bases, with 13 bases between them. The CDR3 loop is CASTGSGQPQHF. CDR3 nucleotides: TGTGCCAGCACAGGGTCAGGGCAGCCCCAGCATTTT.

The table lists this clonotype with many counts. The chain has TRBV12-3 or TRBV12-4 and TRBJ2-1; D gene uncertain. The CDR3 runs to 11 residues. V dropped 8 bases and J dropped 7 bases, with 9 bases sitting between them. As DNA, the CDR3 is TGTGCCAGCCTCAGATCTAATGAGCAGTTCTTC. Translating gives CASLRSNEQFF.

This chain connects TRBV9 to TRBJ1-1; 10 bases align to TRBD1. The J segment lost 7 bases and the V segment lost 5 bases, leaving 5 bases of the junction unmatched. The CDR3 is 13 amino acids. Germline V gene data show CDR1 as SGDLS and CDR2 as YYNGEE. CDR3 DNA sequence: TGTGCCAGCAGTGACAGGGGGCGAAGTGAAGCTTTCTTT. Protein: CASSDRGRSEAFF.

J is TRBJ2-5 and V is TRBV9, with TRBD2 as a possible D gene (7 bases). V was clipped by 0 bases and J by 5 bases, with 11 bases between them. This CDR3 region has 14 residues. Germline V gene lookup returns CDR1 SGDLS and CDR2 YYNGEE. In DNA, the CDR3 is TGTGCCAGCAGCGTAGGGACTAGGGGGGAGACCCAGTACTTC. Translating it yields CASSVGTRGETQYF.

The gene calls are TRBV24-1 and TRBJ2-3, with TRBD2 matching over 10 bases. The length of the CDR3 is 15 residues. The germline gives CDR1 KGHDR, CDR2 SFDVKD. Trimming cost V 3 bases and J 3 bases; bases outside gene matches: 2. CDR3 sequence: CATSDPSGRTDTQYF. The CDR3 nucleotides are TGTGCCACCAGTGATCCTAGCGGGAGAACAGATACGCAGTATTTT.

This clonotype was detected only a few times. The chain links TRBV5-1 to TRBJ2-3; 12 bases line up with TRBD2. The germline CDR1 and CDR2 sequences are SGHRS and YFSETQ. This CDR3 spans 16 amino acids. The V segment lost 4 bases and the J segment 5 bases; nucleotides outside the gene matches: 8. In DNA, the CDR3 is TGCGCCAGCAGCCCAGGACTAGCGGGGACTATAGATACGCAGTATTTT. Protein product: CASSPGLAGTIDTQYF.

CDR3 DNA sequence: TGTGCCAGCAGTTCCCTGAAGGGGGGGAGGACAGATACGCAGTATTTT. As protein: CASSSLKGGRTDTQYF. The rearrangement joins TRBV7-9 to TRBJ2-3; TRBD2 might be the D (7 bases). The CDR3 is 16 residues long. Germline V gene data show CDR1 as SEHNR and CDR2 as FQNEAQ (reference sequence). The V gene lost 6 bases and the J gene lost 3 bases, with 19 bases spanning the gap.

This clonotype was seen more than once but under ten times. V and J are TRBV7-2 and TRBJ2-7; D may correspond to TRBD1 or TRBD2 (5 bases each). The germline V and J ends were trimmed by 5 bases and 0 bases, with 14 bases remaining between them. The CDR3 spans 15 residues. CDR1 and CDR2 from the germline V gene are SGHTA and FQGNSA. The CDR3 loop is CASSRKGPSSYEQYF. CDR3 DNA: TGTGCCAGCAGCCGAAAGGGACCAAGCTCCTACGAGCAGTACTTC. Using reference TRBV7-2 and TRBJ2-7 for the parts outside the CDR3, the full variable domain is GAGVSQSPSNKVTEKGKDVELRCDPISGHTALYWYRQSLGQGLEFLIYFQGNSAPDKSGLPSDRFSAERTGGSVSTLTIQRTQQEDSAVYLCASSRKGPSSYEQYFGPGTRLTVT.

This clonotype was counted a few times. The chain is built from TRBV20-1 and TRBJ2-2; 11 bases align to TRBD2. CDR3 size: 18 residues. With V trimmed by 6 bases and J by 0 bases, 12 bases remained unmatched. CDR1 DFQATT and CDR2 SNEGSKA come from the germline V gene (reference sequence). The CDR3 is CSAQTTSGVLANTGELFF. In nucleotides, the CDR3 is TGCAGTGCCCAGACGACTAGCGGGGTACTCGCGAACACCGGGGAGCTGTTTTTT.

The V call is TRBV2, the J call TRBJ2-6; either TRBD1 or TRBD2 may supply D (7 bases each). CDR1 and CDR2 (germline): SNHLY, FYNNEI. The CDR3 is made up of 16 amino acids. The V end was cut by 4 bases, the J end by 0 bases, with 10 bases between. CDR3 coding DNA: TGTGCCAGCAGTGCAGGGGGGGCCTCTGGGGCCAACGTCCTGACTTTC. This gives the protein CASSAGGASGANVLTF.

This clonotype was found a few times. The rearrangement uses TRBV13 and TRBJ2-7; D may be TRBD2 (6 bases). The V and J ends lost 0 bases and 5 bases respectively, with 17 bases between them. The CDR3 loop spans 16 amino acids. Germline CDR1 reads PRHDT; CDR2 reads FYEKMQ (reference sequence). The CDR3: CASSLGRGGIVNEQYF. Here the CDR3 DNA reads TGTGCCAGCAGCTTAGGAAGAGGAGGGATCGTCAACGAGCAGTACTTC.

V usage is TRBV7-9 and J usage is TRBJ2-1; TRBD1 or TRBD2 may be the D gene (5 bases each). V lost 2 bases and J 2 bases, leaving 13 bases between the germline ends. CDR3 size: 16 residues. Germline lookup yields CDR1 SEHNR and CDR2 FQNEAQ (reference sequence). The CDR3 DNA is TGTGCCAGCAGCTTACCCGGGACGAGGGCCTACAATGAGCAGTTCTTC. It codes for CASSLPGTRAYNEQFF.

This clonotype was detected a few times. The rearrangement joins TRBV6-2 or TRBV6-3 to TRBJ1-2, with no clear D. This CDR3 spans 16 amino acids. Trimming left V 3 bases short and J 0 bases short, with 14 bases between. Germline lookup yields CDR1 MNHEY and CDR2 SVGEGT. CDR3 in DNA: TGTGCCAGCAGTTATATCCCCCGGATCACTAACTATGGCTACACCTTC. It is translated as CASSYIPRITNYGYTF.

In nucleotides, the CDR3 is TGTGCCAGCAGCGTGAATGCACAGCTGAGCACAGATACGCAGTATTTT. Its protein is CASSVNAQLSTDTQYF. V gene TRBV9 combines with J gene TRBJ2-3, with D hard to call. CDR3 length: 16 amino acids. V gave up 2 bases and J gave up 0 bases, with 13 bases separating them. Germline assignment: CDR1 SGDLS and CDR2 YYNGEE.

The chain is built from TRBV29-1 and TRBJ2-1; TRBD2 might be the D (5 bases). Germline V gene lookup returns CDR1 SQVTM and CDR2 ANQGSEA. V lost 3 bases, J lost 9 bases, and 15 bases lay in between. This CDR3 spans 13 amino acids. The CDR3 DNA reads as TGCAGCGTTGAGGGAGACTCCTTTTTTGAGCAGTTCTTC. Its translation is CSVEGDSFFEQFF.

V gene TRBV7-9 combines with J gene TRBJ1-1; a possible D gene is TRBD1 (5 bases). Trimming took off 2 bases at V and 6 bases at J, with 10 bases between the two ends. Germline V gene lookup returns CDR1 SEHNR and CDR2 FQNEAQ (reference sequence). The CDR3 has 13 residues. For the CDR3, the DNA is TGTGCCAGCAGCTTATCAAAGGGGCCTGAAGCTTTCTTT. Translating it yields CASSLSKGPEAFF.

This clonotype was counted only a few times. V gene TRBV5-6 combines with J gene TRBJ2-5; tentatively, D is TRBD2 (6 bases). Between the trimmed V and J ends, which lost 4 bases and 5 bases, there was a span of 18 bases. The CDR3 loop spans 15 amino acids. In germline, CDR1 is SGHDT, CDR2 YYEEEE. For the CDR3, the DNA is TGTGCCAGCAGCCCCCTTGGCCTAGCGTGGGAGACCCAGTACTTC. It is translated as CASSPLGLAWETQYF.

The chain combines TRBV7-9 with TRBJ1-4; D is ambiguous. This CDR3 has 15 amino acids. V gave up 3 bases and J gave up 4 bases, with 12 bases separating them. Germline lookup yields CDR1 SEHNR and CDR2 FQNEAQ (reference sequence). CDR3 coding DNA: TGTGCCAGCAGCTTTTCGCTGGGCGGTAATGAAAAACTGTTTTTT. Translation gives CASSFSLGGNEKLFF.

J is TRBJ1-2 and V is TRBV4-1; D gene unclear. Trimming pared 1 base from V and 2 bases from J, leaving 11 bases between. Germline assignment: CDR1 MGHRA and CDR2 YSYEKL. The CDR3 loop spans 15 amino acids. CDR3 coding DNA: TGCGCCAGCAGCCAAGTAGTCGATGGGAACTATGGCTACACCTTC. Translating it yields CASSQVVDGNYGYTF.

The chain has TRBV3-1 and TRBJ2-5; 12 nucleotides match TRBD2. The CDR3 sequence is 16 residues long. The J segment lost 2 bases and the V segment lost 9 bases, leaving 10 bases of the junction unmatched. Looked up from germline, CDR1 is LGHDT and CDR2 is YNNKEL (reference sequence). The CDR3 loop reads CASTRTSGTTQETQYF. CDR3 nucleotide sequence: TGTGCCAGTACTAGGACTAGCGGGACAACTCAAGAGACCCAGTACTTC.

This clonotype has only a few counts. The rearrangement joins TRBV28 to TRBJ2-7, with TRBD2 matching 8 bases. The CDR3 length is 14 residues. Germline V gene sequence: CDR1 MDHEN, CDR2 SYDVKM. V gave up 8 bases and J gave up 5 bases; unmatched junction bases: 11. This chain's CDR3 is CASRGLGISHEQYF. The CDR3 DNA is TGTGCCAGCCGGGGACTAGGAATTTCCCACGAGCAGTACTTC.

This clonotype showed up just a few times. The chain joins TRBV6-6 to TRBJ2-4, with a weak D call TRBD2 (5 bases). The CDR3 sequence is 17 residues long. V lost 0 bases to trimming and J lost 8 bases, with 20 bases between them. The germline V gene has CDR1 MNHNY and CDR2 SVGAGI (reference sequence). CDR3 loop: CASSYSEGRTAFDIQYF. The CDR3 DNA reads TGTGCCAGCAGTTACTCTGAGGGTCGTACGGCGTTCGACATTCAGTACTTC.

J is TRBJ2-7 and V is TRBV10-3; 9 bases align to TRBD1. The germline V gene encodes CDR1 ENHRY and CDR2 SYGVKD. The V segment lost 3 bases and the J segment 4 bases; nucleotides outside the gene matches: 4. This CDR3 is built from 14 residues. CDR3 sequence: CAISESGQGYEQYF. The DNA for the CDR3 is TGTGCCATCAGTGAATCGGGACAGGGTTACGAGCAGTACTTC.

This clonotype was counted a few times. The rearrangement joins TRBV19 to TRBJ2-6; 8 nucleotides align to TRBD1. The CDR3 spans 16 residues. The V and J ends lost 3 bases and 2 bases, in that order; junction bases with no gene match: 3. The germline V gene encodes CDR1 LNHDA and CDR2 SQIVND (reference sequence). As DNA, the CDR3 is TGTGCCAGTAGTATCCCAGGGGGCCCTGGGGCCAACGTCCTGACTTTC. This encodes CASSIPGGPGANVLTF.